This TCR beta chain was retrieved from a study of molecular identifiers for immune sequencing clone quantification. In its sample, this clonotype was seen a few times. This may come from a read error, since a much larger clone is one base off. From the PCR reads, TCRdb called clonotypes with MiXCR, one entry per CDR3 protein. The repertoire holds 10,000 or so distinct CDR3 sequences, more than 15% seen once, with over 1.5% in the top ten. The TCR sequence derives from a human donor in good health. Some libraries in this study had Jurkat cell RNA spiked in. The specimen sequenced was naive CD8+ T cells from blood, with Jurkat cell RNA spiked in. Subset noted: FACS-sorted CD8+CD4-CCR7+CD45RA+ naive T cells.

CDR3 sequence reads: CASSLLGSPPQHF. Written as DNA, the CDR3 is TGTGCCAGCAGCTTACTTGGAAGCCCACCCCAGCATTTT. V gene TRBV7-8 combines with J gene TRBJ1-5; the D is unclear. CDR3 length: 13 residues. Germline V gene sequence: CDR1 SGHVS, CDR2 FQNEAQ. V was cut by 2 bases and J by 10 bases, with 12 bases left in between.